The rows below give T cell receptor beta chains drawn from one sample of a study of technical replicates of blood from a few donors. Only in-frame clones appear in the TCRdb table, and some are missing; sequencing was by immunoSEQ multiplex PCR. The table lists 74,000 or so clones, 96% of them singletons. Sequencing was done on a sample of T cells isolated from PBMCs. Receptors originate from a human donor in good health. CDR3s include the opening cysteine and the closing phenylalanine or tryptophan. Each record gives: D gene, J gene, V gene, CDR3 DNA, CDR3 protein. D genes are given only for firm matches.

TRBD1,TRBJ2-2,TRBV9,TGTGCCAGCAGCGTAATGGGGACAGACGCGGCCGGGGAGCTGTTTTTT,CASSVMGTDAAGELFF
.,TRBJ2-2,TRBV23-1,TGCGCCAGCAGTCAATTTTTAGGCAGGGGCAGGACCGGGGAGCTGTTTTTT,CASSQFLGRGRTGELFF
.,TRBJ2-1,TRBV5-1,TGCGCCAGCAGCTTGGAGCCAGCGAATGAGCAGTTCTTC,CASSLEPANEQFF
.,TRBJ2-1,TRBV20-1,TGCAGTGCTGTAGACAATGAGCAGTTCTTC,CSAVDNEQFF
TRBD1,TRBJ1-2,TRBV11-2,TGTGCCAGCAGCAACACAGGGGCCCTCTATGGCTACACCTTC,CASSNTGALYGYTF
.,TRBJ1-4,TRBV5-4,TGTGCCAGCAGCTTTCAGGCAACTAATGAAAAACTGTTTTTT,CASSFQATNEKLFF
.,TRBJ1-2,TRBV6-5,TGTGCCAGCAGTAGGGACAAATCCTATGGCTACACCTTC,CASSRDKSYGYTF
TRBD2,TRBJ2-7,TRBV7-2,TGTGCCAGCAGCTTAGGGACTAGCGGGAGCGAGCAGTACTTC,CASSLGTSGSEQYF
.,TRBJ1-5,TRBV28,TGTGCCAGCAGTTTGTTGGAACAGATCAATCAGCCCCAGCATTTT,CASSLLEQINQPQHF
.,TRBJ2-7,TRBV4-1,TGCGCCAGCAGCCAAAACTCTTACTCCTACGAGCAGTACTTC,CASSQNSYSYEQYF
.,TRBJ1-1,TRBV7-2,TGTGCCAGCAGCCCCTCCGGGGGTTGGAACACTGAAGCTTTCTTT,CASSPSGGWNTEAFF
TRBD1,TRBJ1-3,TRBV11-3,TGTGCCAGCAGCTCCCGGGGACAGGGAAACACCATATATTTT,CASSSRGQGNTIYF
TRBD2,TRBJ2-3,TRBV27,TGTGCCAGCAGTCCGTATTTTTTTCCGGGGACTAGCAAAACAGATACGCAGTATTTT,CASSPYFFPGTSKTDTQYF
TRBD1,TRBJ1-1,TRBV25-1,TGTGCCAGCAGTAAACTAAGGACAGGGGGCCTGGAGGAAGCTTTCTTT,CASSKLRTGGLEEAFF
.,TRBJ2-7,TRBV5-4,TGTGCCAGCAGCTTGACAACAGGGACTACCTACGAGCAGTACTTC,CASSLTTGTTYEQYF
TRBD2,TRBJ2-7,TRBV7-8,TGTGCCAGCAGCGCAAGGACTAGCGGGAGCGAGCAGTACTTC,CASSARTSGSEQYF
.,TRBJ2-2,TRBV18,TGTGCCAGCTCAGGGGGCGATCGAACCGGGGAGCTGTTTTTT,CASSGGDRTGELFF